The sequence of this TCR beta chain was determined in a study of cytomegalovirus exposure and HLA in healthy donors. The PCR used 60 Vbeta and 13 Jbeta primers. The table came from immunoSEQ multiplex PCR; TCRdb's copy has only in-frame clones and leaves some out. Seen here are around 150,000 clones, roughly 77% observed once, and the top ten hold under 4%. V lost 4 bases and J 0 bases, leaving 10 bases between the germline ends. Looked up from germline, CDR1 is MNHEY and CDR2 is SVGAGI. The CDR3 runs 15 residues. The origin of this receptor is a human donor in good health. The sample taken for sequencing was PBMCs. The chain is built from TRBV6-5 and TRBJ2-1, with TRBD2 as a possible D gene (6 bases). DNA for the CDR3: TGTGCCAGCAGTTCGACTAGTAGCTCCTACAATGAGCAGTTCTTC. This sequence encodes CASSSTSSSYNEQFF.